These 29 T cell receptor beta chains were sequenced from one sample in a study of Ad26.COV2.S vaccination and SARS-CoV-2 variants. Generated by immunoSEQ multiplex PCR, the TCRdb table keeps only in-frame clones and is missing some. The data contain hundreds of thousands of clones, roughly 94% of them singletons. This material consisted of peripheral blood, taken after recovery from COVID-19. These receptors were taken from a human donor who had recovered from COVID-19.

The rearrangement links TRBV11-2 to TRBJ2-7; D call uncertain. The CDR3 spans 13 residues. V was trimmed by 1 base and J by 6 bases, leaving 10 bases between them. The germline V gene has CDR1 SGHAT and CDR2 FQNNGV. CDR3 in amino acids: CASSLVWAPEQYF. CDR3 nucleotides: TGTGCCAGCAGCTTAGTCTGGGCCCCCGAGCAGTACTTC.

The chain is built from TRBV5-6 and TRBJ2-4; the D gene is possibly TRBD1 (5 bases). The CDR3 spans 14 residues. Germline assignment: CDR1 SGHDT and CDR2 YYEEEE. V lost 2 bases and J lost 6, with 12 bases in between. CDR3 DNA: TGTGCCAGCAGCTTACTCCAGGGTGGAAACATTCAGTACTTC. Residues: CASSLLQGGNIQYF. Variable domain in full (rest from reference TRBV5-6 and TRBJ2-4): DAGVTQSPTHLIKTRGQQVTLRCSPKSGHDTVSWYQQALGQGPQFIFQYYEEEERQRGNFPDRFSGHQFPNYSSELNVNALLLGDSALYLCASSLLQGGNIQYFGAGTRLSVL.

The rearrangement joins TRBV7-9 to TRBJ1-2; D is undetermined. This CDR3 spans 13 amino acids. Germline V gene data show CDR1 as SEHNR and CDR2 as FQNEAQ (reference sequence). The V gene lost 3 bases and the J gene lost 5 bases, with 10 bases spanning the gap. The CDR3, as DNA: TGTGCCAGCAGCTTTGAGGTCTCTTATGGCTACACCTTC. This codes for CASSFEVSYGYTF.

The CDR3 sequence is CASSRIGVDTQYF. The CDR3 DNA reads as TGTGCCAGCAGTCGGATAGGAGTCGATACGCAGTATTTT. The chain joins TRBV12-3 or TRBV12-4 to TRBJ2-3, with no clear D. The CDR3 is 13 amino acids. V was trimmed by 5 bases and J by 6 bases, leaving 12 bases between them.

The rearrangement joins TRBV3-1 (or the pseudogene TRBV3-2) to TRBJ1-1; D is possibly TRBD1 (5 bases). V dropped 2 bases and J dropped 3 bases, with 7 bases sitting between them. There are 13 residues in the CDR3. Per the germline V gene, CDR1 is LGHDT and CDR2 is YNNKEL (reference sequence). The CDR3 region has the DNA TGTGCCAGCAGCCAACTAGGGGACACTGAAGCTTTCTTT. Its translation is CASSQLGDTEAFF.

CDR3 DNA sequence: TGTGCCAGTAGCCTACCCGACGGAATGAGCTCCTATAATTCACCCCTCCACTTT. Its protein product is CASSLPDGMSSYNSPLHF. The V gene is TRBV19, the J gene TRBJ1-6; D not certain. This CDR3 is 18 amino acids long. Germline CDR1 and CDR2: LNHDA and SQIVND (reference sequence). V dropped 6 bases and J dropped 0 bases, with 18 bases sitting between them. Together with reference TRBV19 and TRBJ1-6, the CDR3 gives the full variable domain: DGGITQSPKYLFRKEGQNVTLSCEQNLNHDAMYWYRQDPGQGLRLIYYSQIVNDFQKGDIAEGYSVSREKKESFPLTVTSAQKNPTAFYLCASSLPDGMSSYNSPLHFGNGTRLTVT.

The genes are TRBV9 and TRBJ2-2; 16 bases are shared with TRBD2. This CDR3 is built from 19 residues. CDR1 is SGDLS, CDR2 YYNGEE, per germline. Trimming cost V 3 bases and J 5 bases; bases outside gene matches: 10. CDR3 amino acids: CASSAPGLAGGRWTGELFF. The CDR3 nucleotides read TGTGCCAGCAGCGCCCCGGGACTAGCGGGGGGGCGGTGGACCGGGGAGCTGTTTTTT.

The count of this clone is one. The CDR3 loop is CASRIMEASGYTF. The CDR3 region has the DNA TGTGCCAGCAGAATTATGGAAGCATCGGGCTACACCTTC. This rearrangement joins TRBV28 to TRBJ1-2, with D unresolved. V was trimmed by 6 bases and J by 8 bases, leaving 16 bases between them. The CDR3 extends over 13 amino acids. Germline V lookup: CDR1 MDHEN, CDR2 SYDVKM.

This chain uses TRBV2 with TRBJ1-2, with D possibly TRBD1 on 5 matching bases. The germline V gene encodes CDR1 SNHLY and CDR2 FYNNEI. Trimming cost V 5 bases and J 4 bases, with 14 bases left between them. The CDR3 is 14 residues long. The CDR3 loop is CASSRQPRSYGYTF. In nucleotides, the CDR3 is TGTGCCAGCAGTAGACAGCCTCGCAGCTATGGCTACACCTTC.

This chain connects TRBV12-3 or TRBV12-4 to TRBJ1-4; TRBD1 might be the D (5 bases). With 6 bases removed from V and 5 bases from J, the gap between germline ends came to 7 bases. The CDR3 has 12 amino acids. Here the CDR3 DNA reads TGTGCCAGCAGGGGGCTCAATGAAAAACTGTTTTTT. Its protein product is CASRGLNEKLFF.

The V gene is TRBV5-5, the J gene TRBJ1-5; no clear D gene. Trimming cost V 3 bases and J 0 bases, with 13 bases left between them. The CDR3 extends over 16 amino acids. From germline, CDR1 is SGHKS and CDR2 YYEKEE (reference sequence). CDR3 sequence (DNA): TGTGCCAGCAGCTCCGGTGGAGTACATAGCAATCAGCCCCAGCATTTT. Its protein is CASSSGGVHSNQPQHF.

The genes are TRBV2 and TRBJ2-5; weak D call: TRBD2 (5 bases). CDR1 is SNHLY, CDR2 FYNNEI, per germline. This CDR3 spans 16 amino acids. The V gene lost 2 bases and the J gene lost 1 base, with 14 bases spanning the gap. CDR3 protein: CASSEKFRGPQETQYF. CDR3 DNA sequence: TGTGCCAGCAGTGAAAAGTTCCGGGGTCCCCAAGAGACCCAGTACTTC. Full variable domain (missing parts from reference TRBV2 and TRBJ2-5): EPEVTQTPSHQVTQMGQEVILRCVPISNHLYFYWYRQILGQKVEFLVSFYNNEISEKSEIFDDQFSVERPDGSNFTLKIRSTKLEDSAMYFCASSEKFRGPQETQYFGPGTRLLVL.

V usage is TRBV5-8 and J usage is TRBJ1-1; 7 bases line up with TRBD1. The CDR3 loop spans 16 amino acids. V shed 0 bases, J shed 1 base, and the junction held 6 bases outside the gene matches. Germline CDR1 reads SGHTS; CDR2 reads YDEGEE. The CDR3 spells CASSLEQGLSNTEAFF. The CDR3 nucleotides read TGTGCCAGCAGCTTGGAACAGGGGTTATCGAACACTGAAGCTTTCTTT.

The chain joins TRBV19 to TRBJ2-7; a possible D gene is TRBD2 (5 bases). The CDR3 extends over 14 amino acids. The germline CDR1 and CDR2 sequences are LNHDA and SQIVND (reference sequence). V lost 0 bases to trimming and J lost 4 bases, with 10 bases between them. This CDR3 reads CASSIELAGYEQYF. CDR3 sequence (DNA): TGTGCCAGTAGTATAGAGCTAGCTGGGTACGAGCAGTACTTC.

The genes are TRBV13 and TRBJ2-7; TRBD2 matches 7 bases. CDR1 and CDR2 from the germline V gene are PRHDT and FYEKMQ (reference sequence). CDR3 size: 15 residues. V was clipped by 0 bases and J by 6 bases; unmatched bases: 8. CDR3: CASSLGTSAVGEQYF. The CDR3 DNA follows: TGTGCCAGCAGCTTAGGAACTAGCGCGGTCGGCGAGCAGTACTTC. Supplemented by reference TRBV13 and TRBJ2-7, the full variable domain reads AAGVIQSPRHLIKEKRETATLKCYPIPRHDTVYWYQQGPGQDPQFLISFYEKMQSDKGSIPDRFSAQQFSDYHSELNMSSLELGDSALYFCASSLGTSAVGEQYFGPGTRLTVT.

DNA for the CDR3: TGTGCCAGCAGTGACGATAGGGAAGAAACGAGAAACATTCAGTACTTC. Its protein product is CASSDDREETRNIQYF. V is TRBV7-9 and J is TRBJ2-4; D not certain. Germline lookup yields CDR1 SEHNR and CDR2 FQNEAQ (reference sequence). V dropped 6 bases and J dropped 6 bases, with 21 bases sitting between them. This CDR3 has 16 amino acids.

This rearrangement joins TRBV7-9 to TRBJ1-2, with a tentative D call TRBD1 (5 bases). Germline V gene lookup returns CDR1 SEHNR and CDR2 FQNEAQ (reference sequence). CDR3 length: 13 amino acids. The V gene lost 2 bases and the J gene lost 4 bases, with 8 bases spanning the gap. In DNA, the CDR3 is TGTGCCAGCAGCTTATCGCAGGGCTATGGCTACACCTTC. This translates into CASSLSQGYGYTF.

The V gene is TRBV2, the J gene TRBJ2-2, with 11 nucleotides matching TRBD1. The length of the CDR3 is 14 residues. J lost 4 bases, V lost 11 bases, and 6 bases had no gene match. Germline V gene data show CDR1 as SNHLY and CDR2 as FYNNEI. Here the CDR3 DNA reads TGTGCCGGCCGGGACAGGGGGGTCACCGGGGAGCTGTTTTTT. Translation gives CAGRDRGVTGELFF. The entire variable domain, with the rest obtained from reference TRBV2 and TRBJ2-2, is as follows: EPEVTQTPSHQVTQMGQEVILRCVPISNHLYFYWYRQILGQKVEFLVSFYNNEISEKSEIFDDQFSVERPDGSNFTLKIRSTKLEDSAMYFCAGRDRGVTGELFFGEGSRLTVL.

The rearrangement links TRBV11-2 to TRBJ2-1, with D perhaps TRBD2 (5 bases). Germline V gene sequence: CDR1 SGHAT, CDR2 FQNNGV. The length of the CDR3 is 12 residues. Trimming left V 5 bases short and J 6 bases short, with 8 bases between. CDR3 protein: CASSPRANEQFF. The CDR3 DNA reads TGTGCCAGCAGCCCGCGGGCCAATGAGCAGTTCTTC.

The V call is TRBV25-1, the J call TRBJ1-4, with D maybe TRBD1 (6 bases). The V gene lost 4 bases and the J gene lost 5 bases, with 20 bases spanning the gap. Germline CDR1 and CDR2: MGHDK and SYGVNS. The CDR3 length is 17 residues. CDR3 DNA: TGTGCCAGCAGTGCCACAAACATCCCGGGGGGCAATGAAAAACTGTTTTTT. Amino acids: CASSATNIPGGNEKLFF.

The CDR3 loop is CASSTNGQGTDTQYF. The CDR3, as DNA: TGTGCCAGCAGCACCAATGGACAGGGAACAGATACGCAGTATTTT. The V and J genes are TRBV7-2 and TRBJ2-3; 8 positions agree with TRBD1. The V segment lost 5 bases and the J segment 3 bases; nucleotides outside the gene matches: 7. Germline CDR1 is SGHTA and CDR2 is FQGNSA. CDR3 length: 15 amino acids. Using reference TRBV7-2 and TRBJ2-3 for the parts outside the CDR3, the full variable domain is GAGVSQSPSNKVTEKGKDVELRCDPISGHTALYWYRQSLGQGLEFLIYFQGNSAPDKSGLPSDRFSAERTGGSVSTLTIQRTQQEDSAVYLCASSTNGQGTDTQYFGPGTRLTVL.

The chain couples TRBV25-1 to TRBJ1-1; a possible D gene is TRBD1 (6 bases). V was cut by 4 bases and J by 5 bases, with 20 bases left in between. The length of the CDR3 is 16 residues. The germline V gene encodes CDR1 MGHDK and CDR2 SYGVNS. The chain's CDR3 is CASSAHYRVRGTEAFF. CDR3 nucleotides: TGTGCCAGCAGTGCCCACTACAGGGTAAGAGGGACTGAAGCTTTCTTT.

The chain carries TRBV15 and TRBJ2-5; the D gene is possibly TRBD1 (6 bases). Germline V CDR1 and CDR2: LNHNV, YYDKDF (reference sequence). This CDR3 is 16 amino acids long. V gave up 0 bases and J gave up 2 bases, with 13 bases separating them. CDR3 in amino acids: CATSRDPARGQETQYF. The CDR3 coding sequence is TGTGCCACCAGCAGAGACCCCGCTAGGGGGCAAGAGACCCAGTACTTC.

This clone was recorded only once. The chain has TRBV20-1 and TRBJ2-5; tentatively, D is TRBD1 (5 bases). The CDR3 runs 13 residues. CDR1 is DFQATT and CDR2 is SNEGSKA in the germline V gene (reference sequence). V was clipped by 3 bases and J by 5 bases, with 13 bases between them. CDR3 in amino acids: CSASRGARETQYF. The CDR3 nucleotides read TGCAGTGCTAGTCGTGGGGCCAGGGAGACCCAGTACTTC.

The chain combines TRBV6-5 with TRBJ1-1; no clear D. V was shortened by 6 bases and J by 2 bases, with 7 bases between the two germline ends. Germline V gives CDR1 MNHEY, CDR2 SVGAGI. The CDR3 extends over 12 amino acids. The CDR3 spells CASRYGNTEAFF. CDR3 sequence (DNA): TGTGCCAGCAGGTACGGTAACACTGAAGCTTTCTTT.

The chain is built from TRBV11-3 and TRBJ2-2; maybe TRBD2 (7 bases). This CDR3 contains 16 residues. Trimming pared 8 bases from V and 0 bases from J, leaving 16 bases between. CDR1 is SGHNT and CDR2 is YENEEA in the germline V gene. The CDR3 region is CASARGRGSNTGELFF. In DNA, the CDR3 is TGTGCCAGCGCGCGGGGGCGGGGGTCGAACACCGGGGAGCTGTTTTTT.

This chain uses TRBV13 with TRBJ2-7; D not resolved. Germline V gene data show CDR1 as PRHDT and CDR2 as FYEKMQ (reference sequence). Trimming shortened V by 0 bases and J by 5 bases, and 2 bases separated the two germline ends. The CDR3 contains 11 residues. CDR3 loop: CASSLGDEQYF. The DNA for the CDR3 is TGTGCCAGCAGCTTAGGTGACGAGCAGTACTTC.

The V and J genes are TRBV6-4 and TRBJ2-2, with D possibly being TRBD2 (6 bases). CDR1 MRHNA and CDR2 SNTAGT come from the germline V gene. Trimming took off 0 bases at V and 4 bases at J, with 6 bases between the two ends. The CDR3 consists of 14 residues. For the CDR3, the DNA is TGTGCCAGCAGTGACTCGACTAGCACCGGGGAGCTGTTTTTT. Its protein product is CASSDSTSTGELFF.

V is TRBV3-1 (or the pseudogene TRBV3-2) and J is TRBJ2-1, with D perhaps TRBD1 or TRBD2 (6 bases each). The germline V gene has CDR1 LGHDT and CDR2 YNNKEL (reference sequence). V was cut by 3 bases and J by 6 bases, with 15 bases left in between. This CDR3 contains 15 residues. The CDR3 loop reads CASSHLGGLGNEQFF. The CDR3 region has the DNA TGTGCCAGCAGCCACCTAGGGGGGCTGGGCAATGAGCAGTTCTTC.